This T cell receptor beta chain was retrieved from a study of cytomegalovirus exposure and HLA in healthy donors. The PCR ran on 60 Vbeta and 13 Jbeta primers. Method: immunoSEQ multiplex PCR; TCRdb's copy keeps in-frame clones and lacks some. The table shows about 98,000 clones, with under 85% occurring only once. The sequenced sample was PBMCs. This sequence originates from a female donor in good health and CMV-seropositive.

This CDR3 reads CASTTGGRQPQHF. The CDR3 nucleotides are TGTGCCAGCACCACAGGGGGCAGGCAGCCCCAGCATTTT. V and J are TRBV27 and TRBJ1-5, with TRBD1 matching 9 bases. With V trimmed by 7 bases and J by 7 bases, 5 bases remained unmatched. CDR1 and CDR2 from the germline V gene are MNHEY and SMNVEV (reference sequence). This CDR3 contains 13 residues.